This T cell receptor (beta chain) was found in a study of T cells in Graves' hyperthyroidism and ophthalmopathy. This clonotype was recorded a few times. RNA transcripts yielded amplified TCR beta CDR3 regions. TCR CDR3 regions were first amplified by RT-PCR with HTBI primers. TCRdb fed the multiplex PCR reads into MiXCR, producing one record per CDR3 protein. This table has 300,000 to 400,000 distinct CDR3 sequences, about 15% appearing once. Trimming pared 7 bases from V and 12 bases from J, leaving 12 bases between. This CDR3 has 11 residues. Per the germline V gene, CDR1 is KGHDR and CDR2 is SFDVKD.

The sequence was collected from a woman younger than 45 with Graves' ophthalmopathy. Sequences were obtained from blood. The genes are TRBV24-1 and TRBJ2-1; the D call may be TRBD1 or TRBD2 (5 bases each). Here the CDR3 DNA reads TGTGCCACCAGGGAGGTAAGGGGGCAGTTCTTC. This encodes CATREVRGQFF.